Presented here are 22 T cell receptor beta chains from one specimen sequenced in a study of regulatory T cells in long-lasting Graves disease. Time point defined: newly diagnosed GD, antithyroid drugs for less than 3 months. With RNA extracted from PBMCs as input, the TCR library was made. With iRepertoire HTBI primers and Arm-PCR of CDR3 regions, TCR beta libraries were built. MiXCR was run by TCRdb on the multiplex PCR reads, yielding one entry per CDR3 protein. The top ten hold 20% to 25% of the sample, which has 500,000 or so distinct CDR3 sequences, 15% to 20% seen once. The same sample was also studied in work on T cells in Graves' hyperthyroidism and ophthalmopathy.

Here the sequenced sample was peripheral blood mononuclear cells (PBMCs), taken at new diagnosis, from a patient treated with antithyroid drugs. The origin of the receptors is a woman aged 35-60 years with Graves disease.

The table lists this clonotype with a few counts. The J gene is TRBJ1-2, the V gene TRBV6-5; perhaps TRBD1 as D (5 bases). The germline CDR1 and CDR2 sequences are MNHEY and SVGAGI. The CDR3 length is 15 residues. V lost 0 bases to trimming and J lost 3 bases, with 11 bases between them. CDR3 nucleotide sequence: TGTGCCAGCAGTTACTCGGGGACGATGGACTATGGCTACACCTTC. It codes for CASSYSGTMDYGYTF.

This clonotype was detected many times. The rearrangement joins TRBV12-3 or TRBV12-4 to TRBJ2-1; 11 bases fit TRBD2. The CDR3 totals 17 residues. V dropped 6 bases and J dropped 10; count of bases not matched to a gene: 17. The CDR3 loop reads CASSHWGVAGGPGEQFF. CDR3 in DNA: TGTGCCAGCAGCCACTGGGGGGTAGCGGGGGGGCCGGGGGAGCAGTTCTTC.

On this clonotype itself: This sequence may be a read error, since a much larger clone differs from it by one base. This chain links TRBV5-1 with TRBJ1-4; TRBD1 is a possible D gene (6 bases). Deletions cut 5 bases from V and 3 bases from J, with 17 bases between. This CDR3 spans 16 amino acids. CDR1 and CDR2 (germline): SGHRS, YFSETQ. The CDR3 region has the DNA TGCGCCAGCAGGTACGGCTCGACAGGCGCTAATGAAAAACTGTTTTTT. Its translation: CASRYGSTGANEKLFF.

The sample holds a few counts of this clonotype. The chain couples TRBV10-3 to TRBJ1-2, with D uncertain. Germline V lookup: CDR1 ENHRY, CDR2 SYGVKD. V was shortened by 4 bases and J by 2 bases, with 11 bases between the two germline ends. The CDR3 sequence is 14 residues long. The CDR3 loop reads CAISATEINYGYTF. Here the CDR3 DNA reads TGTGCCATCAGTGCCACAGAAATAAACTATGGCTACACCTTC.

This clonotype appeared many times. V is TRBV10-3 and J is TRBJ1-2, with D possibly being TRBD1 (6 bases). Germline V lookup: CDR1 ENHRY, CDR2 SYGVKD. V lost 9 bases and J 5 bases, leaving 16 bases between the germline ends. The CDR3 loop spans 13 amino acids. CDR3 residues: CAMSEGGDYGYTF. The DNA for the CDR3 is TGTGCCATGAGCGAAGGGGGAGATTATGGCTACACCTTC.

This clonotype was observed many times. The V and J genes are TRBV2 and TRBJ2-3, with 8 bases matching TRBD1. The CDR3 covers 16 residues. The ends lost 5 bases at V and 0 bases at J; junction bases unmatched: 7. CDR1 and CDR2 from the germline V gene are SNHLY and FYNNEI. The CDR3 is CASSTSDRGSTDTQYF. The CDR3 coding sequence is TGTGCCAGCAGTACCTCCGACAGGGGCAGCACAGATACGCAGTATTTT.

This chain connects TRBV28 to TRBJ2-7, with TRBD2 matching over 9 bases. Germline V CDR1 and CDR2: MDHEN, SYDVKM. J gave up 4 bases and V 6 bases, and 13 bases lay outside the gene matches. This CDR3 region has 16 residues. The CDR3 protein is CASSQLSGGFGYEQYF. CDR3 sequence (DNA): TGTGCCAGCAGCCAACTTAGCGGGGGATTCGGGTACGAGCAGTACTTC.

This clonotype was counted at least ten times. The chain uses TRBV2 and TRBJ1-4, with TRBD1 as a possible D gene (5 bases). V dropped 11 bases and J dropped 5 bases, with 15 bases sitting between them. The V gene's germline CDR1 is SNHLY and CDR2 FYNNEI. The CDR3 length is 13 residues. The DNA for the CDR3 is TGTGCCGGGGCCGGCCGGGGAAATGAAAAACTGTTTTTT. Translation gives CAGAGRGNEKLFF.

This clonotype showed up many times. The rearrangement links TRBV6-1 to TRBJ1-1; D uncertain. The CDR3 covers 15 residues. Germline CDR1 is MNHNS and CDR2 is SASEGT. With 0 bases removed from V and 4 bases from J, the gap between germline ends came to 12 bases. CDR3 coding DNA: TGTGCCAGCAGTGAAGCGTTCGCGTGGGGCACTGAAGCTTTCTTT. Translated, it gives CASSEAFAWGTEAFF.

This clonotype was detected only a few times. The chain joins TRBV6-2 or TRBV6-3 to TRBJ2-3, with a weak D call TRBD2 (6 bases). V was cut by 0 bases and J by 0 bases, with 16 bases left in between. Germline CDR1 and CDR2: MNHEY and SVGEGT. This CDR3 region has 18 residues. The CDR3 protein is CASSYSSGLSLSTDTQYF. The CDR3 DNA reads as TGTGCCAGCAGTTACTCGTCGGGACTCAGCTTAAGCACAGATACGCAGTATTTT.

This clonotype has ten or more counts. The CDR3 is CASRPHRGHNIQYF. CDR3 DNA sequence: TGTGCCAGCAGACCCCACAGGGGGCACAACATTCAGTACTTC. The V call is TRBV12-3 or TRBV12-4, the J call TRBJ2-4; 9 bases line up with TRBD1. The trim removed 6 bases at V and 7 bases at J, leaving 7 bases unmatched. The CDR3 totals 14 residues.

There are many counts of this clonotype. This chain joins TRBV6-2 or TRBV6-3 and TRBJ2-2; D tentatively fits TRBD1 or TRBD2 (7 bases each). This CDR3 is built from 15 residues. The V gene's germline CDR1 is MNHEY and CDR2 SVGEGT. Trimming stripped 8 bases from V and 0 bases from J, with 13 bases between. CDR3 region: CASDRDYANTGELFF. CDR3 coding DNA: TGTGCCAGCGACAGGGACTACGCGAACACCGGGGAGCTGTTTTTT.

This clonotype was seen repeatedly, ten times or more. J is TRBJ1-2 and V is TRBV2; the D gene is possibly TRBD1 (6 bases). Trimming cost V 4 bases and J 6 bases, with 18 bases left between them. The CDR3 contains 15 residues. Looked up from germline, CDR1 is SNHLY and CDR2 is FYNNEI. The CDR3, as DNA: TGTGCCAGCAGTGGTAGGGCAGGGGATTCGGATGGCTACACCTTC. It encodes CASSGRAGDSDGYTF.

This clonotype was counted many times. This chain joins TRBV7-2 and TRBJ2-5; no clear D. The germline CDR1 and CDR2 sequences are SGHTA and FQGNSA. This CDR3 has 11 amino acids. The V and J ends lost 3 bases and 9 bases respectively, with 8 bases between them. CDR3 DNA sequence: TGTGCCAGCAGCTTTTCCTGGGCCCAGTACTTC. It yields the protein CASSFSWAQYF. The complete variable domain, with remaining parts taken from reference TRBV7-2 and TRBJ2-5, reads GAGVSQSPSNKVTEKGKDVELRCDPISGHTALYWYRQSLGQGLEFLIYFQGNSAPDKSGLPSDRFSAERTGGSVSTLTIQRTQQEDSAVYLCASSFSWAQYFGPGTRLLVL.

The rearrangement uses TRBV19 and TRBJ2-4; 8 nucleotides agree with TRBD2. Germline V lookup: CDR1 LNHDA, CDR2 SQIVND (reference sequence). The trim removed 3 bases at V and 0 bases at J, leaving 4 bases unmatched. The CDR3 loop spans 16 amino acids. The CDR3 spells CASSIHSGGAKNIQYF. CDR3 coding DNA: TGTGCCAGTAGTATCCACAGCGGGGGAGCCAAAAACATTCAGTACTTC.

The V and J genes are TRBV6-5 and TRBJ1-1; no firm D call. V lost 0 bases to trimming and J lost 0 bases, with 11 bases between them. CDR3 length: 16 amino acids. Germline CDR1 is MNHEY and CDR2 is SVGAGI. The CDR3 is CASSYSINLMNTEAFF. The DNA for the CDR3 is TGTGCCAGCAGTTACTCGATTAATCTAATGAACACTGAAGCTTTCTTT.

This clonotype occurred once. The chain recombines TRBV6-1 with TRBJ1-4, with TRBD1 as a possible D gene (5 bases). The V gene's germline CDR1 is MNHNS and CDR2 SASEGT. The CDR3 consists of 14 residues. Between the trimmed V and J ends, which lost 6 bases and 6 bases, there was a span of 14 bases. DNA for the CDR3: TGTGCCAGCAGGCCCGCGGGGGACGATGAAAAACTGTTTTTT. Translation gives CASRPAGDDEKLFF.

V usage is TRBV12-3 or TRBV12-4 and J usage is TRBJ1-1; no reliable D call. The CDR3 is made up of 13 amino acids. The V and J ends lost 6 bases and 1 base respectively, with 9 bases between them. Here the CDR3 DNA reads TGTGCCAGCAGACACAAGTCGAACACTGAAGCTTTCTTT. Translating gives CASRHKSNTEAFF.

In its sample, this clonotype was seen a few times. This chain joins TRBV6-1 and TRBJ1-2, with TRBD1 matching 7 bases. CDR3 size: 15 residues. Germline lookup yields CDR1 MNHNS and CDR2 SASEGT. V shed 7 bases, J shed 8 bases, and the junction held 16 bases outside the gene matches. The CDR3 is CASIPAPGQLSGYTF. The CDR3 nucleotides are TGTGCCAGCATCCCAGCCCCGGGACAGTTATCGGGCTACACCTTC.

The V call is TRBV28, the J call TRBJ1-2; 7 bases agree with TRBD1. Germline assignment: CDR1 MDHEN and CDR2 SYDVKM. The junction had 7 bases not matched to a gene; V was cut back by 5 bases and J by 4 bases. CDR3 length equals 14 residues. The CDR3 region has the DNA TGTGCCAGCAGTGACAGGGTTCTTAGCTATGGCTACACCTTC. Its protein is CASSDRVLSYGYTF.

This clonotype showed up just a few times. Written as DNA, the CDR3 is TGTGCCAGCAGCCAAGACATTGGTCAGTACGAGCAGTACTTC. Translating gives CASSQDIGQYEQYF. V gene TRBV3-1 combines with J gene TRBJ2-7; D not resolved. Trimming shortened V by 0 bases and J by 4 bases, and 10 bases separated the two germline ends. This CDR3 has 14 amino acids. Germline V lookup: CDR1 LGHDT, CDR2 YNNKEL (reference sequence).

This clonotype was seen repeatedly, ten times or more. The V gene is TRBV6-1, the J gene TRBJ1-2; unclear D gene. The CDR3 length is 15 residues. In germline, CDR1 is MNHNS, CDR2 SASEGT. V lost 5 bases and J lost 4, with 17 bases in between. CDR3 sequence (DNA): TGTGCCAGCAGTCCCAGGTTGGACGCGACCTATGGCTACACCTTC. Translated, it gives CASSPRLDATYGYTF.